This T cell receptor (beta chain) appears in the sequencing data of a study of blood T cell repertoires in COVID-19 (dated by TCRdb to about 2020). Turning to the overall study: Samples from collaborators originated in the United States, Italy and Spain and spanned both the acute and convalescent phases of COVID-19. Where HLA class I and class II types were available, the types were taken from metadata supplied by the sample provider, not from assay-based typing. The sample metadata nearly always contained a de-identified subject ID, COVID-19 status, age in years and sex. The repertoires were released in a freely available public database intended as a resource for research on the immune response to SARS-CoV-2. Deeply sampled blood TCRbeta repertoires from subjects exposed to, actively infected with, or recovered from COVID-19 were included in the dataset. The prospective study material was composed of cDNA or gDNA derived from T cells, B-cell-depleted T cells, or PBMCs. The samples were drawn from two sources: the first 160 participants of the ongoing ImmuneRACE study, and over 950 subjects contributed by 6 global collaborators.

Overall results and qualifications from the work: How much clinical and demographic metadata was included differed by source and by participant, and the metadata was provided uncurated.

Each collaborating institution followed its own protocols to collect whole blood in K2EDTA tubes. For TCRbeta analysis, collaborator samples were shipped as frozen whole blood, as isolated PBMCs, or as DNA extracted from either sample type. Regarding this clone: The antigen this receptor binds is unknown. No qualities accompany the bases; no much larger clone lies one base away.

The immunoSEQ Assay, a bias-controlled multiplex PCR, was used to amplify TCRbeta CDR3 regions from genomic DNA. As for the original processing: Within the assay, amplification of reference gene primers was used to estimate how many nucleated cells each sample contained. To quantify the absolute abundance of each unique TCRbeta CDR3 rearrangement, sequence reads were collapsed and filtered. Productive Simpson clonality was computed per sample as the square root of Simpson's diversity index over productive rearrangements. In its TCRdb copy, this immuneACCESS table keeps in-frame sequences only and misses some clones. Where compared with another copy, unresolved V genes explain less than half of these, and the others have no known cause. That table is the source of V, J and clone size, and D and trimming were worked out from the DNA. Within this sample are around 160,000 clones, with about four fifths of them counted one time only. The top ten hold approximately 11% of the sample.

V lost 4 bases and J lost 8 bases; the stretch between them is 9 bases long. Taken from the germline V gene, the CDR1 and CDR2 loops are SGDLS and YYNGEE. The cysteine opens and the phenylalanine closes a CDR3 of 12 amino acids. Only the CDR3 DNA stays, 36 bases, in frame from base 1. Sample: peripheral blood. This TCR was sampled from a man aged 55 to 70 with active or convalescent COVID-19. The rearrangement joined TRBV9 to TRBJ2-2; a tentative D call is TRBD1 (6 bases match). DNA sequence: TGTGCCAGCAGCACAGGGCCAGGGGAGCTGTTTTTT. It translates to CASSTGPGELFF.